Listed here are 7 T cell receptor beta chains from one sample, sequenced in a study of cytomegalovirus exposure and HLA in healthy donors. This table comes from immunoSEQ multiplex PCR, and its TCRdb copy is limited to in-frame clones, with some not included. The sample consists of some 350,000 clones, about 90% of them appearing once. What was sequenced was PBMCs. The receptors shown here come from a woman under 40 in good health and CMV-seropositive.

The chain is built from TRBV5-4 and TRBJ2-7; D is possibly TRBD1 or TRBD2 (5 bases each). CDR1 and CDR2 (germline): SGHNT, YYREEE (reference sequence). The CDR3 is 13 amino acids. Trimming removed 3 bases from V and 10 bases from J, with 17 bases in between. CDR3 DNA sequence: TGTGCCAGCAGCTGGGGCCAGGCGGGTCCCCAGTACTTC. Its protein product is CASSWGQAGPQYF.

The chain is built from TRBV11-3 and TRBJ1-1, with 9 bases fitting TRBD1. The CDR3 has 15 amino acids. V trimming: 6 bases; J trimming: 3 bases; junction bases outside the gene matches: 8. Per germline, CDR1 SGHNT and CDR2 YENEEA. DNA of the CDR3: TGTGCCAGCAGTTCCACAGGGGGCGCGGACACTGAAGCTTTCTTT. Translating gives CASSSTGGADTEAFF.

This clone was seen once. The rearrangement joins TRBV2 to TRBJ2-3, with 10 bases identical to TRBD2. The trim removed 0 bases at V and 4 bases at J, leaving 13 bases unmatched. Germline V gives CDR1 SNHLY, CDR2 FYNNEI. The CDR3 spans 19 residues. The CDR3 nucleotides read TGTGCCAGCAGTGAAGCCGAAGACCCACTAGCGGGGAAGGCAGATACGCAGTATTTT. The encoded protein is CASSEAEDPLAGKADTQYF.

In DNA form, the CDR3 reads TGTGCCAGCACTTACCCGGGGACAGTTTACGAGCAGTACTTC. Translated: CASTYPGTVYEQYF. The rearrangement joins TRBV7-2 to TRBJ2-7; 7 bases are shared with TRBD1. This CDR3 has 14 amino acids. V lost 7 bases to trimming and J lost 4 bases; unmatched junction nucleotides: 10. CDR1 is SGHTA, CDR2 FQGNSA, per germline. The whole variable domain, filled in from reference TRBV7-2 and TRBJ2-7, reads GAGVSQSPSNKVTEKGKDVELRCDPISGHTALYWYRQSLGQGLEFLIYFQGNSAPDKSGLPSDRFSAERTGGSVSTLTIQRTQQEDSAVYLCASTYPGTVYEQYFGPGTRLTVT.

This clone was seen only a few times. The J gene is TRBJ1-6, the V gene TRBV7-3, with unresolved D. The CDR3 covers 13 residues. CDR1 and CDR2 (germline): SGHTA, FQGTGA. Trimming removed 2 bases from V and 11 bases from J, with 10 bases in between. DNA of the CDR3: TGTGCCAGCAGCTTACAAGGTGGTGCACCCCTCCACTTT. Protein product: CASSLQGGAPLHF.

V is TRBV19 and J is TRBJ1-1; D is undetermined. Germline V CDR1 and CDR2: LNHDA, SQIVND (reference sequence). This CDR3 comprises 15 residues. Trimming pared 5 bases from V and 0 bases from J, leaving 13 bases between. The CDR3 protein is CASSPGNRMNTEAFF. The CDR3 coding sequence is TGTGCCAGTAGTCCGGGGAACAGAATGAACACTGAAGCTTTCTTT. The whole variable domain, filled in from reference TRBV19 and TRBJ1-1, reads DGGITQSPKYLFRKEGQNVTLSCEQNLNHDAMYWYRQDPGQGLRLIYYSQIVNDFQKGDIAEGYSVSREKKESFPLTVTSAQKNPTAFYLCASSPGNRMNTEAFFGQGTRLTVV.

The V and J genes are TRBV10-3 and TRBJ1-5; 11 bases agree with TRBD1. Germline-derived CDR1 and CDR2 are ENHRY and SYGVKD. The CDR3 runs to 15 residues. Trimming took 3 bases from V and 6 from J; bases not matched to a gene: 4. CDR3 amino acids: CAISDGQGASQPQHF. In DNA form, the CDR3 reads TGTGCCATCAGTGACGGACAGGGGGCTAGTCAGCCCCAGCATTTT.